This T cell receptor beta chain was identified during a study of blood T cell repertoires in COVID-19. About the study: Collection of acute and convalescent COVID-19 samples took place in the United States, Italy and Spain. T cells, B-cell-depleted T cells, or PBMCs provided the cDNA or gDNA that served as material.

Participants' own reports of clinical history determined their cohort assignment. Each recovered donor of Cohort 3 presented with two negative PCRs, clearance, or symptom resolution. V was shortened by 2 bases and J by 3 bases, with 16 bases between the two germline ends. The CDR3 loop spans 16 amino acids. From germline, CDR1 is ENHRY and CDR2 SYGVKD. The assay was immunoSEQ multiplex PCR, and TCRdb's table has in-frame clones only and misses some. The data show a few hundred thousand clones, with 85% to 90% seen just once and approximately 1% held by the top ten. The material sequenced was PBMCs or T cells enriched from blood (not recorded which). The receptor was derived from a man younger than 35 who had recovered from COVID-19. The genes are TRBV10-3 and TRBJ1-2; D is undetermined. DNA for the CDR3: TGTGCCATCAGTGAGCCGCGTTTATCCGTAGACTATGGCTACACCTTC. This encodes CAISEPRLSVDYGYTF.